This T cell receptor (beta chain) was profiled in a study of blood T cell repertoires in COVID-19. Overall study: Spain, Italy and the United States supplied samples that represented acute and convalescent COVID-19.

The J segment lost 0 bases and the V segment lost 4 bases, leaving 18 bases of the junction unmatched. This CDR3 has 20 amino acids. Germline V gene data show CDR1 as SGHNT and CDR2 as YYREEE (reference sequence). As handled by the study authors: By means of reference gene primer amplification, nucleated cell counts were estimated. The data were produced by immunoSEQ multiplex PCR, yet TCRdb's version contains in-frame clones alone and is incomplete. Clone size and the V and J calls come from that table; the DNA yielded D and trimming. The sample lists approximately 180,000 clones; 80% to 90% were seen once.

This TCR was sampled from a man aged 55 to 69 with acute or convalescent COVID-19. The chain combines TRBV5-4 with TRBJ2-3; 9 nucleotides match TRBD1. The sample consisted of peripheral blood. The CDR3 nucleotides read TGTGCCAGCAGCCGCAACTGGGGGACAGGGTACGGTACTAGCACAGATACGCAGTATTTT. Protein: CASSRNWGTGYGTSTDTQYF. Drawing the rest from reference TRBV5-4 and TRBJ2-3, the complete variable domain is ETGVTQSPTHLIKTRGQQVTLRCSSQSGHNTVSWYQQALGQGPQFIFQYYREEENGRGNFPPRFSGLQFPNYSSELNVNALELDDSALYLCASSRNWGTGYGTSTDTQYFGPGTRLTVL.